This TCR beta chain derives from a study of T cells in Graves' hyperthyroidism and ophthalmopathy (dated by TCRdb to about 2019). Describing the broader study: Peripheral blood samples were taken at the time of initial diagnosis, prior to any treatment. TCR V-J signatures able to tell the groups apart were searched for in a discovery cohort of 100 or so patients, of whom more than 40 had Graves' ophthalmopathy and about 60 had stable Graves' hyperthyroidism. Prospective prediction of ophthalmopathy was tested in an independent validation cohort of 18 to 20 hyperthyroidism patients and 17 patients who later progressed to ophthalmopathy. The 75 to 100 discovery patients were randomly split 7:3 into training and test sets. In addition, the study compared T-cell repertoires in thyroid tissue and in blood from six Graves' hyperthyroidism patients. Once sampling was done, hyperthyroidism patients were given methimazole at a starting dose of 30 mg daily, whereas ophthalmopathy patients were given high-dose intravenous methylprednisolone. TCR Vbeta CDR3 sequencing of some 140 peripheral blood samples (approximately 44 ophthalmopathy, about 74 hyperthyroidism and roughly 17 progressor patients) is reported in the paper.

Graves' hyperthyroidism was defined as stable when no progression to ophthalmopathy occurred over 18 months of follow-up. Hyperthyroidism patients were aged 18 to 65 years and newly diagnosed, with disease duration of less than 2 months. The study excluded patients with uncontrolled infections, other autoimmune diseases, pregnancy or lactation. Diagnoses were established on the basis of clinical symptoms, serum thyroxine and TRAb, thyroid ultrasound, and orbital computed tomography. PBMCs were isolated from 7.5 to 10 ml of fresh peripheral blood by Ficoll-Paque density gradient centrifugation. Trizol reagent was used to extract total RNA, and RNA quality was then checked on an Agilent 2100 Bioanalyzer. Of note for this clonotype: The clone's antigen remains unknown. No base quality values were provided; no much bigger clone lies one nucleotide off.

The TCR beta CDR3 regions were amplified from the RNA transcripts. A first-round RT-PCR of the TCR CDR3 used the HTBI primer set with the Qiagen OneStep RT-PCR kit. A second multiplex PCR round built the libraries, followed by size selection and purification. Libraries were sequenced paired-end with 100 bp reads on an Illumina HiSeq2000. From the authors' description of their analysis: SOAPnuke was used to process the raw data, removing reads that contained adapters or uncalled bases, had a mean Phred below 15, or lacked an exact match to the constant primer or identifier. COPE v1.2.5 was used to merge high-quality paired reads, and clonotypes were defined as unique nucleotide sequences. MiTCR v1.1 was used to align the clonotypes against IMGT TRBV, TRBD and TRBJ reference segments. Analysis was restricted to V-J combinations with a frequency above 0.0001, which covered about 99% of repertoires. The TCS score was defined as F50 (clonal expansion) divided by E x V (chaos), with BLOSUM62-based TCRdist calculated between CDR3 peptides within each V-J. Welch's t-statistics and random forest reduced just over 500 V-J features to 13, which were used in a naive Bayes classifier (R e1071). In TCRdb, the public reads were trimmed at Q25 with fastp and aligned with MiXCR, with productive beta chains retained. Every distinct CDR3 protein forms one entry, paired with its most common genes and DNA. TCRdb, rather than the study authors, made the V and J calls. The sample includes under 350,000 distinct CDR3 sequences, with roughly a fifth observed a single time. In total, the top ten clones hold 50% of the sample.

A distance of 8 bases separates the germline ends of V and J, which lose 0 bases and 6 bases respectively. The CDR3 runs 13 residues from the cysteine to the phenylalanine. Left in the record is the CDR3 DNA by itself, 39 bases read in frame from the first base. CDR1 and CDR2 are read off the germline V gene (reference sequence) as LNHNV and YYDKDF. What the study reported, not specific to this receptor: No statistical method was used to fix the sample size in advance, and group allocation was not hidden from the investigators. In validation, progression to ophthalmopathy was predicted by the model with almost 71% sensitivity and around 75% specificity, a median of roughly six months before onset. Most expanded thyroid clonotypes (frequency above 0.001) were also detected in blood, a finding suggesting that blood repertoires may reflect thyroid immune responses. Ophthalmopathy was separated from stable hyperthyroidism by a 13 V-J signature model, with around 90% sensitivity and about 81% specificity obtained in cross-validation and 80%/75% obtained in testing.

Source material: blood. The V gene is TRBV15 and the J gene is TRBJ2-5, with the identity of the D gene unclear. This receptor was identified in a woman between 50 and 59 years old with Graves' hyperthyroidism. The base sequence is TGTGCCACCAGCAGAGATAATCCCCAGACCCAGTACTTC. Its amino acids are CATSRDNPQTQYF.